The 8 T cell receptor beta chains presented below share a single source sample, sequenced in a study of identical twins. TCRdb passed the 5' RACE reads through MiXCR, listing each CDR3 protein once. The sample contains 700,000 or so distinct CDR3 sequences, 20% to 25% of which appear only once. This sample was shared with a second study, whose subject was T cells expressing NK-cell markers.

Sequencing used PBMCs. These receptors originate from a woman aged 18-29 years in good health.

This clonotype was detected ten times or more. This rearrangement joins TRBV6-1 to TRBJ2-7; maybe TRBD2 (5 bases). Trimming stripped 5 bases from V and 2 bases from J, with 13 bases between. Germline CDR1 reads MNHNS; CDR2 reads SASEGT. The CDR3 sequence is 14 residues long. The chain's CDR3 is CASSPGLPPYEQYF. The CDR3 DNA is TGTGCCAGCAGTCCCGGACTCCCCCCCTACGAGCAGTACTTC.

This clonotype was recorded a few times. The CDR3 DNA reads TGTGCCATCAGTGAGTCTCAGCGGGTTGAAGCTTTCTTT. This translates into CAISESQRVEAFF. This chain links TRBV10-3 with TRBJ1-1; D gene uncertain. V lost 0 bases and J 7 bases, leaving 9 bases between the germline ends. Germline lookup yields CDR1 ENHRY and CDR2 SYGVKD. This CDR3 contains 13 residues.

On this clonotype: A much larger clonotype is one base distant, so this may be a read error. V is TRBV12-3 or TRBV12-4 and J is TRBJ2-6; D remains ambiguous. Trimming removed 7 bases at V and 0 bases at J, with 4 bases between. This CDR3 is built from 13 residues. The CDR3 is CASIHSGANVLTF. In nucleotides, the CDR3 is TGTGCCAGCATACACTCTGGGGCCAACGTCCTGACTTTC.

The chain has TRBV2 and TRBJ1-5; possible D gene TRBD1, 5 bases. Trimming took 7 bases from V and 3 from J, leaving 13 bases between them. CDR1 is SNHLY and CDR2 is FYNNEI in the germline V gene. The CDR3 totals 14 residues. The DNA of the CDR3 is TGTGCCAGCACCAGGGAACAGATCAATCAGCCCCAGCATTTT. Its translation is CASTREQINQPQHF.

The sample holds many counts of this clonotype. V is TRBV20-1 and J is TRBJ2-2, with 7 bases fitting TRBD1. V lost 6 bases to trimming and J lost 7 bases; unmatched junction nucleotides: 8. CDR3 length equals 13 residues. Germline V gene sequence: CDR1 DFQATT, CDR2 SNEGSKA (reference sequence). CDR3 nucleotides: TGCAGTGCCATACAGGGGCTGGGCGGGGAGCTGTTTTTT. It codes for CSAIQGLGGELFF.

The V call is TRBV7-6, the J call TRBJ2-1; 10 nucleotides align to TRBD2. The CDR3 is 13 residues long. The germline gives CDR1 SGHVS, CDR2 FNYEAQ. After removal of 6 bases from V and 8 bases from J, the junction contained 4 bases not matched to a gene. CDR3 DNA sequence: TGTGCCAGCAGGCGCCTAGCGGGAGATGAGCAGTTCTTC. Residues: CASRRLAGDEQFF.

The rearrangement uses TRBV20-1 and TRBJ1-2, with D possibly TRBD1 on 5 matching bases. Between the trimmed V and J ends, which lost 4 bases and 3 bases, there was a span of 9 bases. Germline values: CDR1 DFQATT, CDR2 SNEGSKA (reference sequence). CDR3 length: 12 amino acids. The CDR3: CSAKGRDYGYTF. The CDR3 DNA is TGCAGTGCTAAGGGGAGGGACTATGGCTACACCTTC.

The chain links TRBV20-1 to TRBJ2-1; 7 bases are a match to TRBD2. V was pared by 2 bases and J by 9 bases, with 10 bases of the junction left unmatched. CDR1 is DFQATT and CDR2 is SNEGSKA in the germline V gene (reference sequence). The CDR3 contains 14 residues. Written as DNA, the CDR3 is TGCAGTGCTAGAATGGCGGGAGCGGTAGGTGAGCAGTTCTTC. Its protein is CSARMAGAVGEQFF.